This passage covers 7 T cell receptor beta chains from one sample sequenced in a study of blood T cell repertoires in COVID-19. Sequenced by immunoSEQ multiplex PCR; TCRdb stores in-frame clones only, minus some. The table records about 160,000 clones, roughly 89% of them present only once. The sequencing input was peripheral blood. The source of these receptors is a woman between 65 and 79 years old with COVID-19, enrolled during active disease.

This chain joins TRBV10-3 and TRBJ1-2; 8 bases agree with TRBD1. Germline loops: CDR1 ENHRY, CDR2 SYGVKD. Germline trimming cut 3 bases from V and 4 bases from J; bases unmatched to any gene: 13. The CDR3 totals 17 residues. The CDR3 is CAISEGGQGAVSYGYTF. Here the CDR3 DNA reads TGTGCCATCAGTGAAGGCGGACAGGGTGCAGTCTCCTATGGCTACACCTTC.

The genes are TRBV7-6 and TRBJ1-3, with D unclear. The CDR3 covers 17 residues. The germline CDR1 and CDR2 sequences are SGHVS and FNYEAQ. V was pared by 1 base and J by 4 bases, with 17 bases between. CDR3 in amino acids: CASSLVGVRGSGNTIYF. CDR3 DNA sequence: TGTGCCAGCAGCTTAGTTGGAGTTCGAGGTTCGGGAAACACCATATATTTT.

This chain connects TRBV19 to TRBJ2-7, with D perhaps matching TRBD2 (7 bases). The ends were cut back, 4 bases at V and 0 bases at J, with 10 bases in the middle. Germline values: CDR1 LNHDA, CDR2 SQIVND (reference sequence). CDR3 length: 14 amino acids. The DNA for the CDR3 is TGTGCCAGTAGTAAGGGGGGGAACTCCTACGAGCAGTACTTC. It codes for CASSKGGNSYEQYF. Drawing the rest from reference TRBV19 and TRBJ2-7, the complete variable domain is DGGITQSPKYLFRKEGQNVTLSCEQNLNHDAMYWYRQDPGQGLRLIYYSQIVNDFQKGDIAEGYSVSREKKESFPLTVTSAQKNPTAFYLCASSKGGNSYEQYFGPGTRLTVT.

The chain joins TRBV7-9 to TRBJ1-1; possibly TRBD1 for D (5 bases). CDR1 and CDR2 from the germline V gene are SEHNR and FQNEAQ (reference sequence). The CDR3 spans 14 residues. V was shortened by 5 bases and J by 1 base, with 11 bases between the two germline ends. CDR3 DNA: TGTGCCAGCAGCCCTGCTACAGGGAACACTGAAGCTTTCTTT. Protein: CASSPATGNTEAFF.

The rearrangement uses TRBV19 and TRBJ1-2, with D maybe TRBD1 (6 bases). V lost 4 bases to trimming and J lost 4 bases, with 13 bases between them. Germline-derived CDR1 and CDR2 are LNHDA and SQIVND (reference sequence). This CDR3 spans 14 amino acids. CDR3 sequence reads: CASSKRGQLYGYTF. Written as DNA, the CDR3 is TGTGCCAGTAGTAAACGCGGACAGCTCTATGGCTACACCTTC.

The chain combines TRBV7-3 with TRBJ2-6, with D perhaps matching TRBD2 (5 bases). V shed 5 bases and J shed 2 bases, with 10 bases lying between them. Germline loops: CDR1 SGHTA, CDR2 FQGTGA. The CDR3 loop spans 15 amino acids. The CDR3 reads CASSPRGAGANVLTF. CDR3 nucleotides: TGTGCCAGCAGCCCCCGGGGTGCTGGGGCCAACGTCCTGACTTTC.

This chain joins TRBV28 and TRBJ2-2; 13 bases are shared with TRBD2. V gave up 6 bases and J gave up 6 bases; unmatched junction bases: 1. CDR1 is MDHEN and CDR2 is SYDVKM in the germline V gene. The CDR3 contains 14 residues. The CDR3 coding sequence is TGTGCCAGCAGACTAGCGGGGGGGCCCGGGGAGCTGTTTTTT. It is translated as CASRLAGGPGELFF.